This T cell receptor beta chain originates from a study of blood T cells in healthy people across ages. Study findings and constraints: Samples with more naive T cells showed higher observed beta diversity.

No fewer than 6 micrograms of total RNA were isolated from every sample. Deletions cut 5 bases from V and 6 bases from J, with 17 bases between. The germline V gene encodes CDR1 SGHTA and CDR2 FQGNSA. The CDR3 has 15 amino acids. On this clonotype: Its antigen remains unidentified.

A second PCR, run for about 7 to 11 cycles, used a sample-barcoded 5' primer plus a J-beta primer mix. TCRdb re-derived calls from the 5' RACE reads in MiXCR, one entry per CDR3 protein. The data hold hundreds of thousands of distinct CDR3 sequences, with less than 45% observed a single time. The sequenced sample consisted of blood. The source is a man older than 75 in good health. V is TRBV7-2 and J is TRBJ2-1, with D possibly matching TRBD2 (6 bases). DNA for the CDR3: TGTGCCAGCAGCGGGTCGGGAGTTGTCGGCAATGAGCAGTTCTTC. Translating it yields CASSGSGVVGNEQFF.